The 10 T cell receptor beta chains below all came from one sample that was sequenced in a study of T cell clonotyping in hematopoietic cell transplantation (dated by TCRdb to the early 2020s). Libraries were prepared through the immunoSEQ multiplex PCR assay. TCRdb took this table from immuneACCESS and kept in-frame rearrangements with V and J called. Such tables lack part of the clones; where checked against another copy, unresolved V genes explain under half of the gap, and the rest is unexplained. The sample contains fewer than 2,000 clones, about 90% of them found a single time. Roughly 7.4% of the sample goes to the ten largest clones. This sample's time point label indicates: recipient sample taken at acute GVHD onset. Sequences were derived from PBMCs, sampled at the time of graft-versus-host disease after allogeneic stem cell transplant. All receptors come from a male patient aged 18 to 35 who had an allogeneic stem cell transplant from a related donor, so the T cells may come from the graft donor. Some clones in this sample may be carry-over from other donors' samples.

The chain employs TRBV7-9 and TRBJ1-5, with 8 bases fitting TRBD1. J was trimmed by 7 bases and V by 5 bases; bases with no gene match: 19. The CDR3 loop spans 18 amino acids. Per the germline V gene, CDR1 is SEHNR and CDR2 is FQNEAQ (reference sequence). DNA of the CDR3: TGTGCCAGCAGCCCTATCAGTGTTAAACCAGGGGGCCGGCAGCCCCAGCATTTT. This sequence encodes CASSPISVKPGGRQPQHF.

The gene calls are TRBV29-1 and TRBJ1-2; D is undetermined. In germline, CDR1 is SQVTM, CDR2 ANQGSEA. The V and J ends lost 4 bases and 6 bases respectively, with 18 bases between them. There are 14 residues in the CDR3. CDR3 bases: TGCAGCGTTGTGGGGTTGGGGAGGGCGAATGGCTACACCTTC. It translates to CSVVGLGRANGYTF.

The CDR3, as DNA: TGTGCCAGCAGTGCTACAGGGATAGGTCAGCCCCAGCATTTT. Translating gives CASSATGIGQPQHF. The rearrangement uses TRBV25-1 and TRBJ1-5; weak D call: TRBD1 (6 bases). The CDR3 length is 14 residues. Trimming shortened V by 4 bases and J by 6 bases, and 13 bases separated the two germline ends. Germline CDR1 and CDR2: MGHDK and SYGVNS.

V usage is TRBV9 and J usage is TRBJ2-1; D might be TRBD1 or TRBD2, each matching 5 bases. V lost 6 bases and J lost 8, with 15 bases in between. The V gene's germline CDR1 is SGDLS and CDR2 YYNGEE. The CDR3 sequence is 13 residues long. CDR3 in amino acids: CASNFGGDYEQFF. The CDR3, as DNA: TGTGCCAGCAATTTTGGGGGAGACTATGAGCAGTTCTTC.

This CDR3 is CASSSRSGRDTQYF. The CDR3 nucleotides read TGTGCCAGCAGCTCCCGTAGCGGGAGGGATACGCAGTATTTT. The genes are TRBV7-8 and TRBJ2-3, with 10 bases matching TRBD2. CDR1 is SGHVS and CDR2 is FQNEAQ in the germline V gene. The V gene end was trimmed by 4 bases and the J gene end by 6 bases; junction bases not matched to a gene: 4. The CDR3 is made up of 14 amino acids.

The table lists this clone with a count of one. The rearrangement uses TRBV5-6 and TRBJ1-4; D is unresolved. Germline loops: CDR1 SGHDT, CDR2 YYEEEE. V lost 2 bases to trimming and J lost 0 bases, with 5 bases between them. The CDR3 is made up of 14 amino acids. Here the CDR3 reads CASSFGATNEKLFF. In DNA, the CDR3 is TGTGCCAGCAGCTTTGGCGCAACTAATGAAAAACTGTTTTTT. Full variable domain (missing parts from reference TRBV5-6 and TRBJ1-4): DAGVTQSPTHLIKTRGQQVTLRCSPKSGHDTVSWYQQALGQGPQFIFQYYEEEERQRGNFPDRFSGHQFPNYSSELNVNALLLGDSALYLCASSFGATNEKLFFGSGTQLSVL.

The gene calls are TRBV30 and TRBJ2-5; D not certain. Trimming pared 0 bases from V and 5 bases from J, leaving 7 bases between. The CDR3 runs to 12 residues. Per germline, CDR1 GTSNPN and CDR2 SVGIG (reference sequence). CDR3 sequence reads: CAWSVQGETQYF. The CDR3 region has the DNA TGTGCCTGGAGTGTACAAGGGGAGACCCAGTACTTC.

V and J are TRBV7-2 and TRBJ2-1; 14 positions agree with TRBD2. The CDR3 consists of 17 residues. The germline V gene encodes CDR1 SGHTA and CDR2 FQGNSA. Trimming cost V 10 bases and J 2 bases; bases outside gene matches: 10. DNA of the CDR3: TGTGCCACCAAAGGAGGGACTAGCGGGAGCACCTACAATGAGCAGTTCTTC. This codes for CATKGGTSGSTYNEQFF.

The chain combines TRBV27 with TRBJ2-6; tentative D call: TRBD1 (6 bases). Germline V gives CDR1 MNHEY, CDR2 SMNVEV (reference sequence). V was trimmed by 11 bases and J by 2 bases, leaving 16 bases between them. The CDR3 is 15 residues long. The CDR3 sequence is CAVGAGAPGANVLTF. DNA for the CDR3: TGTGCCGTCGGAGCAGGGGCCCCTGGGGCCAACGTCCTGACTTTC.

The rearrangement links TRBV6-5 to TRBJ1-2; D is perhaps TRBD1 (6 bases). Per germline, CDR1 MNHEY and CDR2 SVGAGI. CDR3 length equals 15 residues. V lost 7 bases and J lost 0, with 15 bases in between. In DNA, the CDR3 is TGTGCCAGCAAACAAAGGACAGCCACTAACTATGGCTACACCTTC. Translating gives CASKQRTATNYGYTF.